This T cell receptor beta chain is from a study of shared clonotypes between healthy human individuals. Of note for this clone: No antigen is known for it.

Regarding the study as a whole: A few donors had around 5% of their naive CD4 clonotypes in common. Specimens sampled were limited to blood, with tissue repertoires likely differing. Despite large depth, rarefaction showed incomplete sorted-subset sequencing.

This table comes from immunoSEQ multiplex PCR, and its TCRdb copy is limited to in-frame clones, with some not included. This repertoire shows a few million clones, 85% to 95% found once; its top ten account for about 0.37%. From germline, CDR1 is SGHNT and CDR2 YYREEE (reference sequence). Trimming shortened V by 7 bases and J by 6 bases, and 4 bases separated the two germline ends. The CDR3 is 10 amino acids. The receptor was derived from a young man in good health. Some clones in this sample may be carry-over from other donors' samples. The specimen was naive CD4+ T cells from PBMCs. As to subset: CD45RA+ positively selected. The rearrangement joins TRBV5-4 to TRBJ2-2, with D unclear. This CDR3 is CASVPGELFF. In DNA, the CDR3 is TGTGCCAGCGTTCCCGGGGAGCTGTTTTTT.